This T cell receptor beta chain came from a study of monozygotic twins with inflammatory bowel disease. The CDR3 runs to 13 residues. CDR1 and CDR2 (germline): DFQATT, SNEGSKA (reference sequence). From the 5' RACE reads, TCRdb lists one entry per CDR3 protein and no DNA. This repertoire includes over 130,000 distinct CDR3 sequences. Blood samples, whole and unsorted for T cells, yielded the isolated total RNA. Sequences were obtained from blood. The chain uses TRBV20-1 and TRBJ1-4; the TCRdb call, TRBD1, lacks DNA for checking. This clonotype originated in a human donor with ulcerative colitis or Crohn's disease, or a healthy co-twin of an affected twin (not recorded which). The chain's CDR3 is CSAPTGAVEKLFF.